This is a list of T cell receptor beta chains from one sample in a study of shared clonotypes between healthy human individuals. The method was immunoSEQ multiplex PCR; TCRdb's version includes in-frame clones alone and lacks a portion of them. Of roughly 600,000 clones listed, roughly 98% are singletons. Source material: naive CD8+ T cells sorted from blood. These receptors were obtained from a man aged 25-45 years in good health. The CDR3 runs from the conserved cysteine through the conserved F or W. A D gene is named only where the DNA matches it firmly. Rows may omit the clone size; those that give it use once, few, many or a size class.

clone_size j_call v_call d_call cdr3_nt cdr3_aa
NA TRBJ1-2 TRBV5-6 NA TGTGCCAGCAGCTTGGGAGGGATCAATACCTTC CASSLGGINTF
NA TRBJ2-7 TRBV4-1 NA TGCGCCAGCAGCCAAGAAGGTGGATACGAGCAGTACTTC CASSQEGGYEQYF
once TRBJ1-1 TRBV6-6 NA TGCTCCAGCAAAGCCCATAGGCAAAACACTGAAGCTTTCTTT CSSKAHRQNTEAFF
NA TRBJ2-7 TRBV5-6 TRBD2 TGTGCCAGCAGCTTGGAGGGACTAGCTTTCTACGAGCAGTACTTC CASSLEGLAFYEQYF
NA TRBJ2-3 TRBV11-2 NA TGTGCCAGCAGCTTAATGCCCGATACGCAGTATTTT CASSLMPDTQYF
NA TRBJ1-2 TRBV15 TRBD1 TGTGCCACCAGCAGGGGGACAGGGGGGATCTATGGCTACACCTTC CATSRGTGGIYGYTF
NA TRBJ2-3 TRBV5-1 TRBD2 TGCGCCAGCAGCCTCTACCCTGCCCTAGCGGGAAAAAGCACAGATACGCAGTATTTT CASSLYPALAGKSTDTQYF
once TRBJ2-1 TRBV5-4 TRBD2 TGTGCCAGCAGCCCGGGACTAGCGGATACCCCATACGGGTACAATGAGCAGTTCTTC CASSPGLADTPYGYNEQFF
NA TRBJ2-7 TRBV11-2 TRBD2 TGTGCCAGCAGCTTAGCGAAGGGACTAGCTCACTACGAGCAGTACTTC CASSLAKGLAHYEQYF
once TRBJ2-1 TRBV28 NA TGTGCCAGCAGTTGGGTGACAACCTACAATGAGCAGTTCTTC CASSWVTTYNEQFF
NA TRBJ2-7 TRBV7-9 NA TGTGCCAGCAGCTTAGTTTCTACAGGCTACGAGCAGTACTTC CASSLVSTGYEQYF